The rows below give T cell receptor beta chains drawn from one sample of a study of T cell responses to AZD1222 COVID-19 vaccine. Libraries were prepared by immunoSEQ multiplex PCR; TCRdb keeps only in-frame clonotypes and omits some of them. The table records about 78,000 clones, 90% of them present only once. Sequenced material: peripheral blood, taken 28 days after the second AZD1222 dose. The receptors were sampled from an adult who received the AZD1222 COVID-19 vaccine. Both conserved end residues are part of each CDR3. Each record gives: J gene, clone size, V gene, D gene, CDR3 DNA, CDR3 protein. A D gene is named only where the DNA matches it firmly. Where a row states a size, it is once, few, many or the class of an expanded clone; other rows omit it.

J gene: TRBJ1-5
clone size: NA
V gene: TRBV18
D gene: TRBD1
CDR3 DNA: TGTGCCAGCTCGCCGGGGACAGGGGGCGATCAGCCCCAGCATTTT
CDR3 protein: CASSPGTGGDQPQHF

J gene: TRBJ2-7
clone size: NA
V gene: TRBV6-1
D gene: NA
CDR3 DNA: TGTGCCAGCAGTGATAGGGTCTACGAGCAGTACTTC
CDR3 protein: CASSDRVYEQYF

J gene: TRBJ1-1
clone size: NA
V gene: TRBV29-1
D gene: NA
CDR3 DNA: TGCAGCCCGAAACGGAGGGATGATGAAGCTTTCTTT
CDR3 protein: CSPKRRDDEAFF

J gene: TRBJ1-1
clone size: NA
V gene: TRBV5-1
D gene: TRBD1
CDR3 DNA: TGCGCCAGCAGCTTGAACAGGGGACAGGAAGCTTTCTTT
CDR3 protein: CASSLNRGQEAFF

J gene: TRBJ2-3
clone size: NA
V gene: TRBV2
D gene: NA
CDR3 DNA: TGTGCCAGCAGTGTTTGGAGGGTTGGAGATACGCAGTATTTT
CDR3 protein: CASSVWRVGDTQYF

J gene: TRBJ2-7
clone size: NA
V gene: TRBV20-1
D gene: TRBD2
CDR3 DNA: TGCAGTGCTAGTAGGGAGTCCCTGACTAGCGACTACGAGCAGTACTTC
CDR3 protein: CSASRESLTSDYEQYF

J gene: TRBJ1-2
clone size: NA
V gene: TRBV6-2/TRBV6-3
D gene: NA
CDR3 DNA: TGTGCCAGCAGTTCACGAACAGGGTCGGCGGTTAATGGCTACACCTTC
CDR3 protein: CASSSRTGSAVNGYTF

J gene: TRBJ1-1
clone size: NA
V gene: TRBV19
D gene: NA
CDR3 DNA: TGTGCCAGCAGTACAGCGCTGAACACTGAAGCTTTCTTT
CDR3 protein: CASSTALNTEAFF

J gene: TRBJ2-3
clone size: NA
V gene: TRBV7-9
D gene: TRBD1
CDR3 DNA: TGTGCCAGCAGCGAAATCCGGGACAGGACCATCACAGATACGCAGTATTTT
CDR3 protein: CASSEIRDRTITDTQYF

J gene: TRBJ2-7
clone size: once
V gene: TRBV10-3
D gene: TRBD2
CDR3 DNA: TGTGCCATCAGGGGGGGACTAGCGGGAGGCGAGCAGTACTTC
CDR3 protein: CAIRGGLAGGEQYF

J gene: TRBJ1-2
clone size: NA
V gene: TRBV11-2
D gene: NA
CDR3 DNA: TGTGCCAGCAGCTTTCGAGGGGGAGCTAACTATGGCTACACCTTC
CDR3 protein: CASSFRGGANYGYTF

J gene: TRBJ2-1
clone size: NA
V gene: TRBV6-1
D gene: NA
CDR3 DNA: TGTGCCAGCAGTGAAGAGGGTAGAACCTACAATGAGCAGTTCTTC
CDR3 protein: CASSEEGRTYNEQFF

J gene: TRBJ1-5
clone size: NA
V gene: TRBV10-3
D gene: TRBD1
CDR3 DNA: TGTGCCATCAGTGAGTCAGACAGGGGCGTCCTCCCCCAGCATTTT
CDR3 protein: CAISESDRGVLPQHF

J gene: TRBJ1-2
clone size: NA
V gene: TRBV21-1
D gene: NA
CDR3 DNA: TGTGCCAGCAGCAAAGTAGCTGGGAACTATGGCTACACCTTC
CDR3 protein: CASSKVAGNYGYTF

J gene: TRBJ1-1
clone size: NA
V gene: TRBV6-5
D gene: NA
CDR3 DNA: TGTGCCAGCAGTCCAACAGGGTACACTGAAGCTTTCTTT
CDR3 protein: CASSPTGYTEAFF

J gene: TRBJ1-3
clone size: NA
V gene: TRBV10-3
D gene: TRBD1
CDR3 DNA: TGTGCCATCAGAACCTCAGGGGGTGGAAACACCATATATTTT
CDR3 protein: CAIRTSGGGNTIYF

J gene: TRBJ2-1
clone size: NA
V gene: TRBV10-3
D gene: NA
CDR3 DNA: TGTGCCATCAAACACGAGACGGAAAATGAGCAGTTCTTC
CDR3 protein: CAIKHETENEQFF

J gene: TRBJ2-7
clone size: NA
V gene: TRBV29-1
D gene: TRBD1
CDR3 DNA: TGCAGCGTTGATAGCGGACAGGGGGTGGGACACGAGCAGTACTTC
CDR3 protein: CSVDSGQGVGHEQYF

J gene: TRBJ1-2
clone size: NA
V gene: TRBV27
D gene: NA
CDR3 DNA: TGTGCCAGCAGTTTCCCAGGAGGCGGCTACACCTTC
CDR3 protein: CASSFPGGGYTF

J gene: TRBJ2-7
clone size: NA
V gene: TRBV18
D gene: NA
CDR3 DNA: TGTGCCAGCTCACCACCCGCGGGCCCGGGGGAGCAGTACTTC
CDR3 protein: CASSPPAGPGEQYF

J gene: TRBJ2-3
clone size: once
V gene: TRBV7-9
D gene: TRBD1
CDR3 DNA: TGTGCCAGCAGTTCGACTTCAGGGGGCAAAGATACGCAGTATTTT
CDR3 protein: CASSSTSGGKDTQYF

J gene: TRBJ1-2
clone size: NA
V gene: TRBV4-3
D gene: TRBD1
CDR3 DNA: TGCGCCAGCAGCCAAGATTGGCAGGGGGCGATCGGCTACACCTTC
CDR3 protein: CASSQDWQGAIGYTF